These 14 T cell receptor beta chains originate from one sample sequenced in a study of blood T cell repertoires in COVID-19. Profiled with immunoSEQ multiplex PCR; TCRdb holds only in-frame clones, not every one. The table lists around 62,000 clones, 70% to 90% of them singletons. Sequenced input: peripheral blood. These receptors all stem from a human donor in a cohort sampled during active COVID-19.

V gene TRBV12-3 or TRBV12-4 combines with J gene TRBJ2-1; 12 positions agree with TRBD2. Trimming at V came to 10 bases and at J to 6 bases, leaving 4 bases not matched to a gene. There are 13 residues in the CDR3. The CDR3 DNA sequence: TGTGCCACTAGCGGGGGGGCTATCAATGAGCAGTTCTTC. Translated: CATSGGAINEQFF.

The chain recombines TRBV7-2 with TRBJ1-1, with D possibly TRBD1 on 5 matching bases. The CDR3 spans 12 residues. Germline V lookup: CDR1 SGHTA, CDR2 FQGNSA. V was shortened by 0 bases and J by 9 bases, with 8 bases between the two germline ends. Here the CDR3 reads CASSLAAGKAFF. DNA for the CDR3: TGTGCCAGCAGCTTAGCGGCAGGGAAAGCTTTCTTT.

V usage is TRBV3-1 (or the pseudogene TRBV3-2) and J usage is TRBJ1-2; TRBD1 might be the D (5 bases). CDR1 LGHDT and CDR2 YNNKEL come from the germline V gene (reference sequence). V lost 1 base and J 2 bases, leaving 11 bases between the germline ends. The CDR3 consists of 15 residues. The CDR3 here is CASSQGSRANYGYTF. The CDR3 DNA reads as TGTGCCAGCAGCCAAGGGAGCAGGGCGAACTATGGCTACACCTTC.

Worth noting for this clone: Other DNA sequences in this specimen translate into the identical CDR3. The DNA for the CDR3 is TGTGCCAGCAGTGAAGCGGGGGTTAGGGGGGGGCACCCCTCAGAGACCCAGTACTTC. It specifies CASSEAGVRGGHPSETQYF. V and J are TRBV2 and TRBJ2-5; tentatively, D is TRBD2 (7 bases). Trimming removed 0 bases at V and 4 bases at J, with 24 bases between. The CDR3 is 19 amino acids. In germline, CDR1 is SNHLY, CDR2 FYNNEI. Drawing the rest from reference TRBV2 and TRBJ2-5, the complete variable domain is EPEVTQTPSHQVTQMGQEVILRCVPISNHLYFYWYRQILGQKVEFLVSFYNNEISEKSEIFDDQFSVERPDGSNFTLKIRSTKLEDSAMYFCASSEAGVRGGHPSETQYFGPGTRLLVL.

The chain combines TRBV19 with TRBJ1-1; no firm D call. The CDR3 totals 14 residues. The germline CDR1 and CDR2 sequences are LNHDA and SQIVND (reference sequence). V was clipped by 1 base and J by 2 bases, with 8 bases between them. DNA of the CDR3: TGTGCCAGTAGTATAGGAGGATTTAACACTGAAGCTTTCTTT. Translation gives CASSIGGFNTEAFF.

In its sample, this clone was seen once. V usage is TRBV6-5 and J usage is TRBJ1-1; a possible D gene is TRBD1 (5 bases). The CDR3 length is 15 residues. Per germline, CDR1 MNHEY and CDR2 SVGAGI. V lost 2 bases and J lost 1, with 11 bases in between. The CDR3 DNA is TGTGCCAGCAGTTACGGGACTCCAGAGAACACTGAAGCTTTCTTT. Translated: CASSYGTPENTEAFF.

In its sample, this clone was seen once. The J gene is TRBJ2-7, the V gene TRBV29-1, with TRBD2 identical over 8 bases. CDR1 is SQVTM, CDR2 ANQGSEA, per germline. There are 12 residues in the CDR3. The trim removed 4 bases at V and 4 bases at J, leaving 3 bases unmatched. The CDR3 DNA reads TGCAGCGTTGTCCGGGGGGGGTACGAGCAGTACTTC. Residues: CSVVRGGYEQYF.

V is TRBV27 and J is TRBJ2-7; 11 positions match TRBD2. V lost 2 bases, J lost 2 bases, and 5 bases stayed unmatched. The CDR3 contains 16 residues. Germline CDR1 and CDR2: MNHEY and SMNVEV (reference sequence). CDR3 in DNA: TGTGCCAGCAGTTTAAGGCCACTAGCGGGAGCCTACGAGCAGTACTTC. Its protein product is CASSLRPLAGAYEQYF.

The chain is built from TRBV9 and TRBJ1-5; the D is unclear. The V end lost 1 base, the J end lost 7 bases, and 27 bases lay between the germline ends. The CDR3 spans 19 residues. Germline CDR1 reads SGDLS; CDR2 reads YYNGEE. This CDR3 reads CASSVHFPPLLMPKQPQHF. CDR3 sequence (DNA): TGTGCCAGCAGCGTACATTTCCCCCCACTCCTAATGCCGAAACAGCCCCAGCATTTT.

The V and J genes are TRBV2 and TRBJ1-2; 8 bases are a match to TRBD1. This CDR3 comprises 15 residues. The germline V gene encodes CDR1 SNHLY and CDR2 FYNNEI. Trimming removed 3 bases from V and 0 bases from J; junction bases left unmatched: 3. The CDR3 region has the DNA TGTGCCAGCAGTGAGGACAGGGACCCTAACTATGGCTACACCTTC. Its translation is CASSEDRDPNYGYTF.

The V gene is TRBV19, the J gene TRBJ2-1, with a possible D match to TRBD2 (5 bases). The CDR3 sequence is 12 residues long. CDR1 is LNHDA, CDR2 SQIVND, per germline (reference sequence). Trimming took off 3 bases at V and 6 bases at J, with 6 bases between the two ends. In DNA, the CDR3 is TGTGCCAGTAGTATTGGAGGCAATGAGCAGTTCTTC. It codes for CASSIGGNEQFF.

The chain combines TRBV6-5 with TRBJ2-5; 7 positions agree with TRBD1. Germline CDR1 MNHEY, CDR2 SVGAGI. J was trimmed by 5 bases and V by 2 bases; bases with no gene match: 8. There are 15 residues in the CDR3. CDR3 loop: CASSYRQGVRETQYF. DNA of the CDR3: TGTGCCAGCAGTTACAGGCAGGGGGTGAGGGAGACCCAGTACTTC.

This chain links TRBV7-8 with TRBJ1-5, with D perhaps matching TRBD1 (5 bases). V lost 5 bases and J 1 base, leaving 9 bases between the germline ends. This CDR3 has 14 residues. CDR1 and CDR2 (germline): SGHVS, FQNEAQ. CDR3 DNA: TGTGCCAGCAGCCAGACAGTGAGCAATCAGCCCCAGCATTTT. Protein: CASSQTVSNQPQHF.

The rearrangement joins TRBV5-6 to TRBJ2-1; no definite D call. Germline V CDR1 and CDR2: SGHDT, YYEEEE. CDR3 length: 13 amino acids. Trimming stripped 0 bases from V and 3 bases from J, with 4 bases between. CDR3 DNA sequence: TGTGCCAGCAGCTTGGCACACTACAATGAGCAGTTCTTC. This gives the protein CASSLAHYNEQFF.